This T cell receptor (beta chain) derives from a study of blood T cell repertoires in COVID-19. For the study at large: Some COVID-19 samples were acute and others convalescent; all came from the United States, Italy and Spain. PBMCs, B-cell-depleted T cells, or T cells were the source of the cDNA or gDNA that made up the material.

In the study's own analysis: How many nucleated cells were present was estimated from reference gene primer amplification. Measured with immunoSEQ multiplex PCR; TCRdb has only the in-frame clones, and not every one. D and trimming come from the DNA, and the V and J calls and clone size come from that table. Counted here are approximately 44,000 clones, around 80% occurring once; the ten biggest clones make up about 5.2%. V was clipped by 4 bases and J by 7 bases, with 20 bases between them. The CDR3 is made up of 15 amino acids. Germline V CDR1 and CDR2: SGDLS, YYNGEE. Sequences were obtained from peripheral blood. The clonotype was recovered from a human donor in a cohort sampled during active COVID-19. This sequence joins TRBV9 and TRBJ1-2, with D possibly matching TRBD1 (5 bases). The CDR3: CASSLTTLGEGGYTF. CDR3 nucleotides: TGTGCCAGCAGCCTGACGACACTAGGGGAGGGTGGCTACACCTTC.